A single sample gave rise to the 14 T cell receptor beta chains below, sequenced in a study of blood T cell repertoires in COVID-19. Assay: immunoSEQ multiplex PCR; the TCRdb copy retains only in-frame clones and omits some. The profile shows hundreds of thousands of clones, over 75% of them singletons. What was sequenced was PBMCs or T cells enriched from blood (not recorded which). These receptors all stem from a woman under 30 who had recovered from COVID-19.

The sample holds one count of this clone. V is TRBV11-3 and J is TRBJ2-7, with TRBD1 matching over 8 bases. Germline V gene data show CDR1 as SGHNT and CDR2 as YENEEA. The CDR3 spans 14 residues. V trimming: 1 base; J trimming: 7 bases; junction bases outside the gene matches: 6. CDR3 coding DNA: TGTGCCAGCAGCTTAGGACAGGGGCTAGGTGAGCAGTACTTC. Translation: CASSLGQGLGEQYF.

This chain joins TRBV30 and TRBJ1-6; no firm D call. Trimming stripped 5 bases from V and 0 bases from J, with 8 bases between. Germline CDR1 is GTSNPN and CDR2 is SVGIG (reference sequence). The CDR3 covers 14 residues. The CDR3: CAWGRSSYNSPLHF. The CDR3 DNA reads TGTGCCTGGGGTCGTAGCTCCTATAATTCACCCCTCCACTTT.

This chain connects TRBV16 to TRBJ1-6; 9 nucleotides align to TRBD1. CDR1 KGHSY and CDR2 FQNENV come from the germline V gene. CDR3 length: 16 amino acids. V lost 1 base and J lost 10; bases outside the gene matches: 8. This CDR3 is CASSQYRTGDESPLHF. Written as DNA, the CDR3 is TGTGCCAGCAGCCAATACCGGACAGGGGACGAGTCACCCCTCCACTTT.

This rearrangement joins TRBV7-2 to TRBJ2-1; D is possibly TRBD2 (5 bases). Trimming removed 2 bases from V and 5 bases from J, with 10 bases in between. This CDR3 comprises 14 residues. Germline lookup yields CDR1 SGHTA and CDR2 FQGNSA. This chain's CDR3 is CASSLLTGNNEQFF. The CDR3, as DNA: TGTGCCAGCAGCTTACTAACGGGGAACAATGAGCAGTTCTTC. Variable domain in full (rest from reference TRBV7-2 and TRBJ2-1): GAGVSQSPSNKVTEKGKDVELRCDPISGHTALYWYRQSLGQGLEFLIYFQGNSAPDKSGLPSDRFSAERTGGSVSTLTIQRTQQEDSAVYLCASSLLTGNNEQFFGPGTRLTVL.

The V gene is TRBV5-1, the J gene TRBJ2-5; D is perhaps TRBD1 (6 bases). Germline CDR1 and CDR2: SGHRS and YFSETQ. V lost 0 bases and J lost 3, with 9 bases in between. The CDR3 covers 14 residues. DNA for the CDR3: TGCGCCAGCAGCTTGGGGGACAACGAAGAGACCCAGTACTTC. It translates to CASSLGDNEETQYF.

The genes are TRBV7-2 and TRBJ1-5; 9 nucleotides agree with TRBD1. Germline-derived CDR1 and CDR2 are SGHTA and FQGNSA. This CDR3 spans 15 amino acids. With 5 bases clipped from V and 7 bases from J, the junction kept 9 bases outside the gene matches. The CDR3 reads CASSPQTGGEQPQHF. The CDR3 DNA is TGTGCCAGCAGCCCGCAGACAGGGGGAGAACAGCCCCAGCATTTT.

The rearrangement uses TRBV6-5 and TRBJ2-7; maybe TRBD1 (6 bases). The CDR3 sequence is 14 residues long. Germline CDR1 MNHEY, CDR2 SVGAGI. V was cut by 2 bases and J by 2 bases, with 10 bases left in between. CDR3 in DNA: TGTGCCAGCAGTTACGGGACATCGACCTACGAGCAGTACTTC. It translates to CASSYGTSTYEQYF.

The chain is built from TRBV6-6 and TRBJ2-1; 8 bases fit TRBD2. Trimming at V came to 6 bases and at J to 7 bases, leaving 8 bases not matched to a gene. Germline values: CDR1 MNHNY, CDR2 SVGAGI (reference sequence). The CDR3 runs to 14 residues. CDR3 sequence: CASRDGGAGNEQFF. The DNA of the CDR3 is TGTGCCAGCAGAGACGGGGGGGCCGGGAATGAGCAGTTCTTC.

V and J are TRBV10-3 and TRBJ1-6, with TRBD1 matching 9 bases. The trim removed 10 bases at V and 6 bases at J, leaving 10 bases unmatched. Germline V CDR1 and CDR2: ENHRY, SYGVKD. This CDR3 contains 15 residues. This chain's CDR3 is CATTGGRVSNSPLHF. The CDR3 DNA reads as TGTGCCACGACAGGGGGTCGGGTATCTAATTCACCCCTCCACTTT.

The chain recombines TRBV19 with TRBJ1-5; 10 bases map to TRBD1. This CDR3 comprises 16 residues. In germline, CDR1 is LNHDA, CDR2 SQIVND (reference sequence). The J segment lost 6 bases and the V segment lost 6 bases, leaving 11 bases of the junction unmatched. CDR3 sequence (DNA): TGTGCCAGTAGACCTCAACCGGGACAGGGGAGTCAGCCCCAGCATTTT. This translates into CASRPQPGQGSQPQHF.

V gene TRBV3-1 (or the pseudogene TRBV3-2) combines with J gene TRBJ2-1, with 16 positions matching TRBD2. This CDR3 region has 19 residues. Germline CDR1 is LGHDT and CDR2 is YNNKEL (reference sequence). Trimming at V came to 0 bases and at J to 8 bases, leaving 10 bases not matched to a gene. CDR3 bases: TGTGCCAGCAGCCAAGACGGGACTAGCGGGGGGGCCATCACAGATGAGCAGTTCTTC. Translated: CASSQDGTSGGAITDEQFF.

The J gene is TRBJ1-3, the V gene TRBV3-1 (or the pseudogene TRBV3-2); D ambiguous. The CDR3 is 16 amino acids. Trimming shortened V by 0 bases and J by 0 bases, and 9 bases separated the two germline ends. Germline V CDR1 and CDR2: LGHDT, YNNKEL (reference sequence). Here the CDR3 reads CASSQDTGFSGNTIYF. CDR3 nucleotides: TGTGCCAGCAGCCAAGATACGGGATTCTCTGGAAACACCATATATTTT.

This clone was recorded only once. The chain has TRBV28 and TRBJ2-2; D gene ambiguous. V lost 2 bases, J lost 7 bases, and 8 bases lay in between. In germline, CDR1 is MDHEN, CDR2 SYDVKM. This CDR3 contains 13 residues. The DNA of the CDR3 is TGTGCCAGCAGTTTACCCCACGGCGGGGAGCTGTTTTTT. Its translation is CASSLPHGGELFF.

CDR3 bases: TGTGCCACCAGCAGACGTGAGCGGCCTAGCGGCACAGATACGCAGTATTTT. Its protein product is CATSRRERPSGTDTQYF. The chain is built from TRBV15 and TRBJ2-3; the D gene is possibly TRBD2 (6 bases). Trimming pared 2 bases from V and 1 base from J, leaving 16 bases between. The CDR3 sequence is 17 residues long. Germline values: CDR1 LNHNV, CDR2 YYDKDF (reference sequence).